This TCR beta chain comes out of a study of CD8+CD57+ T cells in acquired aplastic anemia (dated by TCRdb to 2016 to 2019). Context from the whole study: DNA extracted from sorted CD4+ and CD8+ cells had a mean of roughly 3.4 ug, with a range of 0.2 to 27.4 ug. A CD8+CD57+ expansion meant a frequency higher than the mean frequency seen in healthy subjects. What the research found in general, with its limitations: Between patients and healthy controls, no significant difference in CD8+ Simpson's diversity was found (P=0.060). Fewer than 35 CD8+ CDR3 sequences were found to be shared between patients and controls, but these sequences appeared to be highly expressed in patients and within the immunodominant clones of the patients.

CDR1 DFQATT and CDR2 SNEGSKA were looked up in the germline V gene (reference sequence). Including the terminal cysteine and phenylalanine, the CDR3 comprises 13 residues. Kept here is only the CDR3 DNA, which spans 39 bases and is read in frame from base 1. Trimming leaves V shorter by 1 base and J shorter by 10 bases, with the junction holding 7 bases beyond the gene matches. For this clonotype: No cognate antigen has been identified for it. Base quality data are lacking; no much larger clone is found one base away.

Genomic DNA was used as template for profiling of TCR beta VDJ combinations and CDR3 sequences. An Illumina HiSeq 2000 was used for TCR repertoire sequencing. Under the source paper's analysis protocol: Repertoires were assessed using TRBV/TRBJ rearrangement plots, CDR3 size and DJ length profiles, and Simpson's diversity index. Whichever DNA sequence was most abundant in the deep sequencing data was defined as the immunodominant clone. CDR3 amino acid sequences were screened for sharing across subjects and compared with published repertoires and the VDJdb database. Using fastp trimming at Q25 and MiXCR clonotype assembly, TCRdb reanalyzed the public sequencing data and kept in-frame beta chains. Here each entry gathers all rows of one CDR3 protein and keeps the most common genes and DNA. The authors' filters were not applied to this entry. The sample has 250,000 to 300,000 distinct CDR3 sequences on record, under 60% of them singletons. The biggest ten clones account for roughly 1.2% of the sample.

Expansion of CD8+CD57+ cells had been shown by flow cytometry in the patients chosen for sequencing. Every patient had a diagnosis of severe acquired aplastic anemia based on International Study of Aplastic Anemia and Agranulocytosis and Camitta criteria. No patient had received any therapy when blood was sampled. The study deep-sequenced TCR repertoires of sorted CD4+ and CD8+ blood T cells from severe aplastic anemia patients and healthy subjects. Patients were enrolled in the USA under clinicaltrials.gov protocols 00001620, 01623167, 00001397, 00071045, 00081523 and 00961064. Ficoll-Paque density gradient centrifugation was used to isolate peripheral blood mononuclear cells. CD4+ and CD8+ T cells were sorted by FACS or magnetic beads before DNA extraction.

Sequencing was done on a sample of sorted CD4+, CD8+, or CD8+CD57+ T cells (not recorded which) from PBMCs. The receptor comes from a human donor with aplastic anemia. This receptor chain uses TRBV20-1 and TRBJ2-3; 8 of the junction bases match TRBD2. CDR3 region: CSARALAGNAQYF. The DNA sequence is as follows: TGCAGTGCTAGAGCGCTAGCGGGCAACGCGCAGTATTTT.